This passage covers 15 T cell receptor beta chains from one sample sequenced in a study of blood T cell repertoires in COVID-19. TCRdb's table, derived via immunoSEQ multiplex PCR, lists solely in-frame clones and lacks some. This table holds 150,000 or so clones, over 80% found once. The sample consisted of peripheral blood. These receptors came from a woman aged 40-49 years with active or convalescent COVID-19.

This clone was seen just once. The chain couples TRBV11-2 to TRBJ1-1; D remains ambiguous. Germline loops: CDR1 SGHAT, CDR2 FQNNGV. This CDR3 spans 14 amino acids. V was clipped by 1 base and J by 6 bases, with 12 bases between them. CDR3 nucleotide sequence: TGTGCCAGCAGCTTAGCTTCCGTGGTAGCTGAAGCTTTCTTT. As protein: CASSLASVVAEAFF.

The chain has TRBV7-2 and TRBJ2-6; the D gene is possibly TRBD1 (6 bases). Germline V gene sequence: CDR1 SGHTA, CDR2 FQGNSA. V was clipped by 2 bases and J by 4 bases, with 12 bases between them. This CDR3 region has 16 residues. CDR3 nucleotide sequence: TGTGCCAGCAGCTTAAGGTCAGGGGCCGGGGCCAACGTCCTGACTTTC. The encoded protein is CASSLRSGAGANVLTF.

In this sample, this clone turned up a few times. V is TRBV7-9 and J is TRBJ1-6; TRBD1 aligns across 7 bases. The CDR3 has 15 residues. Germline-derived CDR1 and CDR2 are SEHNR and FQNEAQ (reference sequence). The V gene end was trimmed by 5 bases and the J gene end by 4 bases; junction bases not matched to a gene: 5. The CDR3 DNA sequence: TGTGCCAGCAGCGTGCGCAGGGGGTATAATTCACCCCTCCACTTT. Protein product: CASSVRRGYNSPLHF. Variable domain in full (rest from reference TRBV7-9 and TRBJ1-6): DTGVSQNPRHKITKRGQNVTFRCDPISEHNRLYWYRQTLGQGPEFLTYFQNEAQLEKSRLLSDRFSAERPKGSFSTLEIQRTEQGDSAMYLCASSVRRGYNSPLHFGNGTRLTVT.

This chain connects TRBV11-2 to TRBJ2-7; 8 bases are a match to TRBD1. The CDR3 runs 18 residues. Trimming at V came to 3 bases and at J to 5 bases, leaving 18 bases not matched to a gene. Looked up from germline, CDR1 is SGHAT and CDR2 is FQNNGV. The DNA of the CDR3 is TGTGCCAGCAGCTTCCGTCCCAAGGGACAGGCAGTAGGAAACGAGCAGTACTTC. It specifies CASSFRPKGQAVGNEQYF.

The gene calls are TRBV18 and TRBJ1-6; TRBD1 matches 7 bases. The CDR3 consists of 15 residues. Germline V CDR1 and CDR2: KGHSH, LQKENI. V shed 1 base and J 5 bases; nucleotides not matched to a gene: 2. The CDR3 sequence is CASSPQQGDNSPLHF. The CDR3 bases are TGTGCCAGCTCACCACAGCAGGGGGATAATTCACCCCTCCACTTT.

This clone was seen only a few times. Written as DNA, the CDR3 is TGTGCCAGCAGTTTGGGGGGGAACTATTCACCCCTCCACTTT. This gives the protein CASSLGGNYSPLHF. V gene TRBV28 combines with J gene TRBJ1-6; tentative D call: TRBD1 (5 bases). CDR1 MDHEN and CDR2 SYDVKM come from the germline V gene. The CDR3 loop spans 14 amino acids. V dropped 3 bases and J dropped 8 bases, with 11 bases sitting between them.

The chain employs TRBV2 and TRBJ2-1; D not resolved. Looked up from germline, CDR1 is SNHLY and CDR2 is FYNNEI. The CDR3 totals 13 residues. V was cut by 7 bases and J by 5 bases, with 12 bases left in between. Here the CDR3 DNA reads TGTGCCAGCACCCCACTCCGTAACAATGAGCAGTTCTTC. It is translated as CASTPLRNNEQFF.

This sequence joins TRBV6-6 and TRBJ1-1; D is unresolved. The CDR3 spans 14 residues. Germline-derived CDR1 and CDR2 are MNHNY and SVGAGI (reference sequence). The V and J ends lost 0 bases and 5 bases respectively, with 10 bases between them. CDR3 loop: CASSYSEGRTEAFF. CDR3 sequence (DNA): TGTGCCAGCAGTTACTCAGAGGGTCGGACTGAAGCTTTCTTT.

The CDR3 DNA follows: TGCGCCAGCAGCTTGGGACAGGGTGGAGGCTACACCTTC. This gives the protein CASSLGQGGGYTF. The chain employs TRBV5-1 and TRBJ1-2, with 7 bases matching TRBD1. Unmatched junction bases numbered 4, after V lost 0 bases and J lost 8 bases. This CDR3 spans 13 amino acids. CDR1 is SGHRS, CDR2 YFSETQ, per germline.

This clone was observed a single time. V is TRBV2 and J is TRBJ1-6, with TRBD1 matching over 8 bases. V dropped 6 bases and J dropped 9; count of bases not matched to a gene: 10. This CDR3 comprises 15 residues. The V gene's germline CDR1 is SNHLY and CDR2 FYNNEI. The CDR3 DNA is TGTGCCAGCAGCCCCTCTGGACAGGGTGGTTCACCCCTCCACTTT. Encoded protein: CASSPSGQGGSPLHF.

The rearrangement uses TRBV4-3 and TRBJ1-2; D gene ambiguous. Germline V gives CDR1 LGHNA, CDR2 YSLEER. The CDR3 totals 13 residues. Trimming removed 7 bases at V and 8 bases at J, with 17 bases between. CDR3 sequence reads: CASTGPGEGGYTF. The CDR3 DNA is TGCGCCAGCACCGGACCTGGAGAGGGAGGCTACACCTTC.

CDR3 loop: CASSSPGSNYGYTF. CDR3 bases: TGTGCCAGCAGCTCCCCGGGTAGTAACTATGGCTACACCTTC. V is TRBV28 and J is TRBJ1-2; D is ambiguous. The CDR3 totals 14 residues. V was cut by 6 bases and J by 1 base, with 12 bases left in between. Germline CDR1 reads MDHEN; CDR2 reads SYDVKM.

The chain is built from TRBV27 and TRBJ1-6; D gene ambiguous. The length of the CDR3 is 13 residues. Germline V lookup: CDR1 MNHEY, CDR2 SMNVEV (reference sequence). Trimming took 6 bases from V and 13 from J, leaving 16 bases between them. In nucleotides, the CDR3 is TGTGCCAGCAGGGAGGGAGTTAGGGCGCCCCTCCACTTT. This gives the protein CASREGVRAPLHF.

The V and J genes are TRBV7-8 and TRBJ2-2, with a possible D match to TRBD2 (6 bases). The ends were cut back, 4 bases at V and 3 bases at J, with 12 bases in the middle. The V gene's germline CDR1 is SGHVS and CDR2 FQNEAQ. The CDR3 runs 15 residues. CDR3 DNA sequence: TGTGCCAGCAGCTCCGCGGGGAAGGACACCGGGGAGCTGTTTTTT. The encoded protein is CASSSAGKDTGELFF.

V gene TRBV19 combines with J gene TRBJ1-1; possibly TRBD1 for D (5 bases). CDR1 and CDR2 (germline): LNHDA, SQIVND (reference sequence). The CDR3 runs 13 residues. V was shortened by 5 bases and J by 5 bases, with 12 bases between the two germline ends. CDR3 region: CASSYGRGTEAFF. The CDR3 DNA sequence: TGTGCCAGTAGTTACGGGCGGGGGACTGAAGCTTTCTTT.